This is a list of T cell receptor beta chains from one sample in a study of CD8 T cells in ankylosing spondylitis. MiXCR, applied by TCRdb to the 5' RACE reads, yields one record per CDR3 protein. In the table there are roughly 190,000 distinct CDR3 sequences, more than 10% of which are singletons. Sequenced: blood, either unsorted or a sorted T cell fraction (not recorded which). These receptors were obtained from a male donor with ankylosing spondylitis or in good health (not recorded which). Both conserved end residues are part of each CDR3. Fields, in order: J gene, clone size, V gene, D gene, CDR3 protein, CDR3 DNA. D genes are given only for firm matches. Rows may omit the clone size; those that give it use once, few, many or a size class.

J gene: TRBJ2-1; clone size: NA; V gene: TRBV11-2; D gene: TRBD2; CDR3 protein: CASSLASGSYNEQFF; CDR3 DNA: TGTGCCAGCAGCTTAGCTAGCGGAAGTTACAATGAGCAGTTCTTC
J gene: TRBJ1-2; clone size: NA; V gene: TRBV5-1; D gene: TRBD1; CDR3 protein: CASRPTGEKNGYTF; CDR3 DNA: TGCGCCAGCAGACCTACAGGGGAGAAGAATGGCTACACCTTC
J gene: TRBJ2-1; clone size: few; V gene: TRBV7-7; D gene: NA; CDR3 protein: CASSAGESYNEQFF; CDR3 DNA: TGTGCCAGCAGCGCAGGGGAGTCCTACAATGAGCAGTTCTTC
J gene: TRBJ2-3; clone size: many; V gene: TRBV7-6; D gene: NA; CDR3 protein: CASSPGRWTDTQYF; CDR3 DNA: TGTGCCAGCAGTCCCGGGAGATGGACAGATACGCAGTATTTT
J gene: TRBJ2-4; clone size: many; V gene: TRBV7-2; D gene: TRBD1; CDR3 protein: CASSSTGGGDIQYF; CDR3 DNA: TGTGCCAGCAGCTCGACAGGGGGTGGTGACATTCAGTACTTC
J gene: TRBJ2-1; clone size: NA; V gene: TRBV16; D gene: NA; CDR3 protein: CASSQWTAPAYNEQFF; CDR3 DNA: TGTGCCAGCAGCCAATGGACGGCACCAGCCTACAATGAGCAGTTCTTC
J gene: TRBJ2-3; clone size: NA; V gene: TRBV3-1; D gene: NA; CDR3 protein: CASTQDVNPTDTQYF; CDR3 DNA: TGTGCCAGCACCCAAGATGTGAACCCCACAGATACGCAGTATTTT
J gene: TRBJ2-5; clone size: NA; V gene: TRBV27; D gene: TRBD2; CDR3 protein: CASSLSGLAGEAQYF; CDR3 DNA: TGTGCCAGCAGTTTATCTGGGCTAGCGGGAGAGGCCCAGTACTTC
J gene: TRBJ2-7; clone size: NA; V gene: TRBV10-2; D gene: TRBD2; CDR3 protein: CATKIAGGPEQYF; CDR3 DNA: TGCGCCACTAAAATAGCGGGAGGGCCGGAGCAGTACTTC
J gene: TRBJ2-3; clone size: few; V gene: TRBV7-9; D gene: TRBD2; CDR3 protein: CASSLTSGGATDTQYF; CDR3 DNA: TGTGCCAGCAGCTTAACCAGCGGGGGGGCAACAGATACGCAGTATTTT
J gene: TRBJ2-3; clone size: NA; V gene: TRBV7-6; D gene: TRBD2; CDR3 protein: CASSQGLSATDTQYF; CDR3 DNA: TGTGCCAGCAGCCAGGGACTATCTGCCACAGATACGCAGTATTTT
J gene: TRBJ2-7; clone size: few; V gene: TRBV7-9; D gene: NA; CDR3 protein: CASRPGQNSYEQYF; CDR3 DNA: TGTGCCAGCAGGCCAGGACAGAACTCCTACGAGCAGTACTTC
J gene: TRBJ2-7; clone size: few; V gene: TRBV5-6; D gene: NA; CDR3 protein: CASSRTASYEQYF; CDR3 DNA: TGTGCCAGCAGCCGGACGGCGAGCTACGAGCAGTACTTC
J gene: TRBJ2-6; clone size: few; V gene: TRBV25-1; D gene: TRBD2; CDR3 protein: CASSEPGLVSGANVLTF; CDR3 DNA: TGTGCCAGCAGTGAACCGGGACTAGTTTCTGGGGCCAACGTCCTGACTTTC
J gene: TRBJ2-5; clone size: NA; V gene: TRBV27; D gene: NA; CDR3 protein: CASSLGAPKETQYF; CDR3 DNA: TGTGCCAGCAGTTTAGGGGCACCGAAAGAGACCCAGTACTTC
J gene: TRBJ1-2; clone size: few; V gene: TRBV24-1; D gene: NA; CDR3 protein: CATSDQGNSGGYYGYTF; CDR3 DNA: TGTGCCACCAGTGACCAGGGGAATTCGGGGGGCTACTATGGCTACACCTTC
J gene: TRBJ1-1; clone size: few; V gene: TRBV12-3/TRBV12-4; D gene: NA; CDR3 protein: CASSDPLGAFF; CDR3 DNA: TGTGCCAGCAGTGACCCCCTGGGAGCTTTCTTT
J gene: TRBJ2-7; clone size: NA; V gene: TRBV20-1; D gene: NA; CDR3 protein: CSAARALNYEQYF; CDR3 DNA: TGCAGTGCGGCAAGGGCCCTGAACTACGAGCAGTACTTC
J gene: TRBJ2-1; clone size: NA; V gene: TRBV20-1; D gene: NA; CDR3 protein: CSASARSSYNEQFF; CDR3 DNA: TGCAGTGCTAGTGCCAGGAGCTCCTACAATGAGCAGTTCTTC
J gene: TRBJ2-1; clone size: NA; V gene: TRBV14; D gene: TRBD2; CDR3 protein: CASSQDTWTSGYNEQFF; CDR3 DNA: TGTGCCAGCAGCCAAGACACGTGGACTAGCGGCTACAATGAGCAGTTCTTC
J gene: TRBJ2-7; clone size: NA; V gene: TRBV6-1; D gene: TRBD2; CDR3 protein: CASSEAGGLAGIYEQYF; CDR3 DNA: TGTGCCAGCAGTGAAGCGGGGGGACTAGCGGGGATCTACGAGCAGTACTTC
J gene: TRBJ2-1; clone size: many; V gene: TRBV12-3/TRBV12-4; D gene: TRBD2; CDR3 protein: CASSFVGGTYNEQFF; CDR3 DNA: TGTGCCAGCAGTTTTGTGGGGGGGACTTACAATGAGCAGTTCTTC